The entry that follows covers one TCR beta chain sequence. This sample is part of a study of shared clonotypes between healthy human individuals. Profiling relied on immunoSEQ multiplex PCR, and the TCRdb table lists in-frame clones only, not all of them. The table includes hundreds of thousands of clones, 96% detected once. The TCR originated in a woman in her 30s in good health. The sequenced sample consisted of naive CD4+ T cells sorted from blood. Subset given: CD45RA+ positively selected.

The CDR3 DNA sequence: TGTGCCAGCAGCCCCGGGGGCGTCGCGGCAGCCGCAACCTATCAGCCCCAGCATTTT. Translated: CASSPGGVAAAATYQPQHF. The rearrangement uses TRBV2 and TRBJ1-5; D may be TRBD1 (6 bases). Trimming shortened V by 6 bases and J by 5 bases, and 29 bases separated the two germline ends. The germline V gene has CDR1 SNHLY and CDR2 FYNNEI. The CDR3 runs to 19 residues.